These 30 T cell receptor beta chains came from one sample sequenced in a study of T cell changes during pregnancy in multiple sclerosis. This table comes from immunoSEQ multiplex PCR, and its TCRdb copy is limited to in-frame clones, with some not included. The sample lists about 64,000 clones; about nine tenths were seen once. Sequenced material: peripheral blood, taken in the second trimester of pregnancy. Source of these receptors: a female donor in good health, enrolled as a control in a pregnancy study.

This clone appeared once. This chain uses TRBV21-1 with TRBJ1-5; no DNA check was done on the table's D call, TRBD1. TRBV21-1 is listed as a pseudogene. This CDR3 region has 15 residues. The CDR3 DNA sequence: TGTGCCAGCAGCACGCCGGGACAACCAAATCAGCCCCAGCATTTT. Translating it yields CASSTPGQPNQPQHF.

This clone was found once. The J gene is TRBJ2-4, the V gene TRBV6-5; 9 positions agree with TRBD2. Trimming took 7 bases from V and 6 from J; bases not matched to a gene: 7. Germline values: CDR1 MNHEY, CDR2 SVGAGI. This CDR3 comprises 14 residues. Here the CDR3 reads CASTSGLAGNIQYF. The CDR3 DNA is TGTGCCAGCACTTCGGGACTAGCAGGAAACATTCAGTACTTC.

CDR3 nucleotides: TGTGCCAGCAGTTTATCGGGGAACACCGGGGAGCTGTTTTTT. This codes for CASSLSGNTGELFF. The gene calls are TRBV28 and TRBJ2-2; D not resolved. Germline assignment: CDR1 MDHEN and CDR2 SYDVKM. Trimming cost V 1 base and J 1 base, with 4 bases left between them. The CDR3 runs to 14 residues.

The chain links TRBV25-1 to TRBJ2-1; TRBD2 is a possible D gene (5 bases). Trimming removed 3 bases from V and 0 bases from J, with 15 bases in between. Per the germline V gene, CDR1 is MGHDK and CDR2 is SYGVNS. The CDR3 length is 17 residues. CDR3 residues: CASSEAGRVSSYNEQFF. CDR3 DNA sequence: TGTGCCAGCAGTGAGGCCGGGCGGGTAAGCTCCTACAATGAGCAGTTCTTC. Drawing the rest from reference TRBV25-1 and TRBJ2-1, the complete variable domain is EADIYQTPRYLVIGTGKKITLECSQTMGHDKMYWYQQDPGMELHLIHYSYGVNSTEKGDLSSESTVSRIRTEHFPLTLESARPSHTSQYLCASSEAGRVSSYNEQFFGPGTRLTVL.

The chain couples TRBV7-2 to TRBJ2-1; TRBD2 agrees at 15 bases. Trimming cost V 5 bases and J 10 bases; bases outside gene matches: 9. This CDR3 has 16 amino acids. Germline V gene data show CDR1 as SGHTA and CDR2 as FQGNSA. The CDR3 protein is CASSRGTSGGPEEQFF. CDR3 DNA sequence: TGTGCCAGCAGCCGAGGGACTAGCGGGGGGCCGGAGGAGCAGTTCTTC.

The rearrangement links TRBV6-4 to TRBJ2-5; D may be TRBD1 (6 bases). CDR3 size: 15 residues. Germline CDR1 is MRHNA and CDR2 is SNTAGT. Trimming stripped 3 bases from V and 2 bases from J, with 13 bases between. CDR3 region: CASSDPRTEQETQYF. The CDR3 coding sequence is TGTGCCAGCAGTGATCCCCGGACAGAACAAGAGACCCAGTACTTC.

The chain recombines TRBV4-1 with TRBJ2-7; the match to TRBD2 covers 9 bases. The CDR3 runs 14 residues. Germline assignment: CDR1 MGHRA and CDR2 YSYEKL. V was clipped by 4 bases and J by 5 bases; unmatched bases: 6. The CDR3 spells CASSPFVAGDEQYF. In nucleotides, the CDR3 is TGCGCCAGCAGCCCTTTCGTAGCGGGAGACGAGCAGTACTTC.

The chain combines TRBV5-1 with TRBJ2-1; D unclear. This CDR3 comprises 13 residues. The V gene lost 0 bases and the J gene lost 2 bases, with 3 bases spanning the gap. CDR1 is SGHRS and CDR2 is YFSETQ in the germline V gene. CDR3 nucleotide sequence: TGCGCCAGCAGCTTGGTAGCCTACAATGAGCAGTTCTTC. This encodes CASSLVAYNEQFF.

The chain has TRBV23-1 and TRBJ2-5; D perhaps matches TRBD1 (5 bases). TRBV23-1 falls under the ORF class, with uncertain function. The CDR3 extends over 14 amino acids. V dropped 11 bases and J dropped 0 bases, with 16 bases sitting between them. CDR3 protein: CALSNTGYQETQYF. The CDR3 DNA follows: TGCGCCCTCTCTAATACAGGTTACCAAGAGACCCAGTACTTC.

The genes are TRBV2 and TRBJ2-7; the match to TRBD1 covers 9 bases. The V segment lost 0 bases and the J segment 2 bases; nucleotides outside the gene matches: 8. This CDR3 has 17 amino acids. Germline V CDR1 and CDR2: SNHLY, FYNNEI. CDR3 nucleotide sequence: TGTGCCAGCAGTGAAGCGGGCAGCGGGACAGGGACCTACGAGCAGTACTTC. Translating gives CASSEAGSGTGTYEQYF.

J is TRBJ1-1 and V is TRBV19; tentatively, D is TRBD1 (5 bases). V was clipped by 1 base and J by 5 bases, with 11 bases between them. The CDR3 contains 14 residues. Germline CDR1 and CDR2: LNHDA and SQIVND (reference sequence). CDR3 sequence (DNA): TGTGCCAGTAGTATAGGGCGGGGGATAACTGAAGCTTTCTTT. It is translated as CASSIGRGITEAFF.

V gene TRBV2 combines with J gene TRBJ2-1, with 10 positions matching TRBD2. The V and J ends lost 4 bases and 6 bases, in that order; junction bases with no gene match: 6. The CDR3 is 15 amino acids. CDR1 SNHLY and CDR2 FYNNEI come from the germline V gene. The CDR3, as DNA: TGTGCCAGCAGTGCTCTAGCGGGAGTAGGCAATGAGCAGTTCTTC. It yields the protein CASSALAGVGNEQFF.

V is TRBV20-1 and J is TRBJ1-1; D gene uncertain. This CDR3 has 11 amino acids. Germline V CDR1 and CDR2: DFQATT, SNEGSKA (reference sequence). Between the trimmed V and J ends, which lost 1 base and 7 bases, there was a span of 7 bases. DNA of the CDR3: TGCAGTGCTAGAGGGGGAGGTGAAGCTTTCTTT. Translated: CSARGGGEAFF.

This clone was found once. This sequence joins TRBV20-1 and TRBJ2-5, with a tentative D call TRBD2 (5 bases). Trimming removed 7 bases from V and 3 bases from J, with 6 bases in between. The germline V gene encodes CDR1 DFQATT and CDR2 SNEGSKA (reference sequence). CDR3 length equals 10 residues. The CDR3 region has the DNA TGCAGTGGGGAGAAAGAGACCCAGTACTTC. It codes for CSGEKETQYF.

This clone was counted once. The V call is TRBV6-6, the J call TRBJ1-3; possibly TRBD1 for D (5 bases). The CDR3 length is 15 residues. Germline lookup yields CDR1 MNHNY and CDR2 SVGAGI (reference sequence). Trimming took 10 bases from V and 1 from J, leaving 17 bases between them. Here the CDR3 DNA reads TGTGCCACCACCCCAGGACAAAATTCTGGAAACACCATATATTTT. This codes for CATTPGQNSGNTIYF.

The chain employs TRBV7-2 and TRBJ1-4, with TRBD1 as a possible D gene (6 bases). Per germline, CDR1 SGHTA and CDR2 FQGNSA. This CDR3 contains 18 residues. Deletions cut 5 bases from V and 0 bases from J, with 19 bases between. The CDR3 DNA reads TGTGCCAGCAGCCCAGGACGGACAGCGCTTGCAACTAATGAAAAACTGTTTTTT. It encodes CASSPGRTALATNEKLFF.

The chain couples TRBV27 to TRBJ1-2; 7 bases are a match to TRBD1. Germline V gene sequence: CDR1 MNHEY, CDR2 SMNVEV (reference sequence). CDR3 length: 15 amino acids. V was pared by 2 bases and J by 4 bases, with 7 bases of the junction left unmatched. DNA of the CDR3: TGTGCCAGCAGTTTAAATTCAGCAGGGGGCTATGGCTACACCTTC. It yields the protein CASSLNSAGGYGYTF.

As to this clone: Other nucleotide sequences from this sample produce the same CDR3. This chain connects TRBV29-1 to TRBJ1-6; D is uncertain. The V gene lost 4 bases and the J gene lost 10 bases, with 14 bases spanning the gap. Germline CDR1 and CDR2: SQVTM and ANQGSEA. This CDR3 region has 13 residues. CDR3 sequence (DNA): TGCAGCGTTGCACGGAACCGACTATCACCCCTCCACTTT. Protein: CSVARNRLSPLHF.

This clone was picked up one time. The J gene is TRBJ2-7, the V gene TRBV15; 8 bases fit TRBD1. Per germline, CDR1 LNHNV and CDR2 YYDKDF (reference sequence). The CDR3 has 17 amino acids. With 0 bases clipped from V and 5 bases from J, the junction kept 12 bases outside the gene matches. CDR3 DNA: TGTGCCACCAGCAGAGAAATAAAGGCAGGGGGCAACCACGAGCAGTACTTC. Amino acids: CATSREIKAGGNHEQYF.

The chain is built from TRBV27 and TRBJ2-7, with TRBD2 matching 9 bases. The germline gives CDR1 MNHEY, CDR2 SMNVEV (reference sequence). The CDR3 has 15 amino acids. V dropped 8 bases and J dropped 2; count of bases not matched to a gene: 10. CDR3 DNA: TGTGCCAGCGGTATAACTATAGCGGGAGCCTACGAGCAGTACTTC. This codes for CASGITIAGAYEQYF.

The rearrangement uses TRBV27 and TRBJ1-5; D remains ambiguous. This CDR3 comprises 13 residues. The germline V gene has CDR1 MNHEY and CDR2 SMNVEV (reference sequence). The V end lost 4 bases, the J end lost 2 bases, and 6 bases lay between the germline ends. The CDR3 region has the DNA TGTGCCAGCAGTTCCGGGGGCAATCAGCCCCAGCATTTT. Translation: CASSSGGNQPQHF.

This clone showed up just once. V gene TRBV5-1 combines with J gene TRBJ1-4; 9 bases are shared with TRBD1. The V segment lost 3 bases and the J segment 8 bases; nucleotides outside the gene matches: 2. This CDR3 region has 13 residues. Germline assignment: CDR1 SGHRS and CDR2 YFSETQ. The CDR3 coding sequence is TGCGCCAGCAGCTCGACAGGGGGAGAAAAACTGTTTTTT. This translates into CASSSTGGEKLFF.

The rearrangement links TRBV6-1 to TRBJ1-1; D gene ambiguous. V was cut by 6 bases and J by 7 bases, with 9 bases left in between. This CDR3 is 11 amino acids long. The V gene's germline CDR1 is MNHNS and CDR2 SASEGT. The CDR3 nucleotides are TGTGCCAGCAGCGCAGGAGGTGAAGCTTTCTTT. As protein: CASSAGGEAFF.

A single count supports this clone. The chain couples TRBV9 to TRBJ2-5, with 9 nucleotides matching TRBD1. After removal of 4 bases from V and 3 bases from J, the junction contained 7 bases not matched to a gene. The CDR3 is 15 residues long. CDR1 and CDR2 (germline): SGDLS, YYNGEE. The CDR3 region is CASSPQRTGEETQYF. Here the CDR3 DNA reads TGTGCCAGCAGCCCACAGCGGACAGGGGAAGAGACCCAGTACTTC.

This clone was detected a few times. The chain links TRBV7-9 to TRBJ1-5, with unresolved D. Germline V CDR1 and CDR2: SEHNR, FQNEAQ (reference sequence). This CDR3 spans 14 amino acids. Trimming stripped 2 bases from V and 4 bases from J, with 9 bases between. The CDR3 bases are TGTGCCAGCAGCTTATCCTCCGTAAATCAGCCCCAGCATTTT. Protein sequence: CASSLSSVNQPQHF.

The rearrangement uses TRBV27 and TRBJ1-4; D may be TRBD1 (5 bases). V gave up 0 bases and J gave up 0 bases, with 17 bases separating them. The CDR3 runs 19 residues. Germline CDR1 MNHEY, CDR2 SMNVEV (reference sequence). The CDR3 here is CASSLSIFGGVATNEKLFF. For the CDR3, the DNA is TGTGCCAGCAGTTTATCGATTTTTGGGGGGGTTGCAACTAATGAAAAACTGTTTTTT.

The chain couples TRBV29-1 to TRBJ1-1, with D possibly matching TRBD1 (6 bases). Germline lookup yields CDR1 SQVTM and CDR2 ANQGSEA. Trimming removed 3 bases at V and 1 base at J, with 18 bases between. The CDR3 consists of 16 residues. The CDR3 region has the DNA TGCAGCGTTGAGGAGATGATGGGACACTCGAACACTGAAGCTTTCTTT. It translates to CSVEEMMGHSNTEAFF.

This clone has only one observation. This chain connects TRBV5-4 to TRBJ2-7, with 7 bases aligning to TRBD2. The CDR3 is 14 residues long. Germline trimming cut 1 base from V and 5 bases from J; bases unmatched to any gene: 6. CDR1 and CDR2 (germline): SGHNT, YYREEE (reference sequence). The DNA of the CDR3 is TGTGCCAGCAGCTTGCGGGGACTAATAAACGAGCAGTACTTC. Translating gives CASSLRGLINEQYF. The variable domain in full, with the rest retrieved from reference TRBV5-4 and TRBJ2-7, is ETGVTQSPTHLIKTRGQQVTLRCSSQSGHNTVSWYQQALGQGPQFIFQYYREEENGRGNFPPRFSGLQFPNYSSELNVNALELDDSALYLCASSLRGLINEQYFGPGTRLTVT.

CDR3 residues: CASNVGRLYQPQHF. The CDR3 bases are TGTGCCAGCAATGTCGGCAGGTTGTACCAGCCCCAGCATTTT. V and J are TRBV28 and TRBJ1-5; D not resolved. Germline V gene data show CDR1 as MDHEN and CDR2 as SYDVKM. The germline V and J ends were trimmed by 7 bases and 7 bases, with 17 bases remaining between them. The CDR3 consists of 14 residues. The entire variable domain, with the rest obtained from reference TRBV28 and TRBJ1-5, is as follows: DVKVTQSSRYLVKRTGEKVFLECVQDMDHENMFWYRQDPGLGLRLIYFSYDVKMKEKGDIPEGYSVSREKKERFSLILESASTNQTSMYLCASNVGRLYQPQHFGDGTRLSIL.

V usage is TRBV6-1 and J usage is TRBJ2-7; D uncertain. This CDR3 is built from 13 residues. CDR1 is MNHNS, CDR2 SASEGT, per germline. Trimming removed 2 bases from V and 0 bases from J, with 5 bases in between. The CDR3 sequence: CASSEQNSYEQYF. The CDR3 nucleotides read TGTGCCAGCAGTGAACAGAACTCCTACGAGCAGTACTTC.